A selection of T cell receptor beta chains follows, all from one sample in a study of cytotoxic CD8 clonotypes in ibrutinib-treated CLL. TCRdb keeps only in-frame clones here, not all; method: immunoSEQ multiplex PCR. The data contain tens of thousands of clones, about half of them singletons. The source material was PBMCs, sampled before ibrutinib treatment. These TCRs come from a human donor with chronic lymphocytic leukemia. Both conserved end residues are trimmed from each CDR3. The D gene is left open where the match is weak.

TRBV28,TRBJ2-7,NA,ASSWYRYEQY
TRBV7-9,TRBJ1-4,NA,ASNPGRVLIGEKLF
TRBV4-2,TRBJ1-2,NA,ASSQDSSPDSYGYT
TRBV25-1,TRBJ1-2,NA,ASSEPLLQGAEGYT
TRBV7-9,TRBJ1-1,NA,ASSFMGTEAF
TRBV11-2,TRBJ2-3,TRBD2,ASSLVGGQFAGTQY
TRBV5-6,TRBJ1-2,TRBD1,ASSWGETGIGYT
TRBV27,TRBJ2-7,NA,ASSLRGHLYEQY
TRBV29-1,TRBJ1-1,TRBD1,SGQGWNTEAF
TRBV19,TRBJ2-7,TRBD2,ASSIVGGSYEQY
TRBV30,TRBJ2-5,TRBD2,AWRKTSGVETQY
TRBV10-3,TRBJ1-2,NA,ATTREGGQYGYT
TRBV29-1,TRBJ1-4,NA,SVDHGGTNEKLF
TRBV5-4,TRBJ2-7,NA,ASSLAGNPYEQY
TRBV11-2,TRBJ2-7,NA,ASSQSTVNEQY
TRBV7-8,TRBJ1-5,NA,ASSLRGGNQPQH
TRBV7-2,TRBJ1-2,NA,ASSLVGRSNYGYT
TRBV5-6,TRBJ1-2,NA,ASSWSTAGYT
TRBV7-2,TRBJ1-2,NA,ASSLAGGTTYGYT
TRBV6-6,TRBJ1-2,NA,ASSYLGSDGYT
TRBV19,TRBJ1-1,NA,ASSQGEWNTEAF
TRBV14,TRBJ1-3,NA,ASSPRAGSGNTIY
TRBV6-1,TRBJ1-1,NA,ASSQALVKVF
TRBV5-8,TRBJ2-2,NA,ASSLAVYTGELF
TRBV9,TRBJ2-7,NA,ASSHTSTPTLAEYEQY
TRBV6-4,TRBJ2-3,TRBD2,ASSEETSGGTDTQY
TRBV10-3,TRBJ2-5,NA,AISESPWGRNQESQY
TRBV6-1,TRBJ2-7,NA,ASSDRFWGSYEQY
TRBV9,TRBJ1-1,NA,ASSVRGADTEAF